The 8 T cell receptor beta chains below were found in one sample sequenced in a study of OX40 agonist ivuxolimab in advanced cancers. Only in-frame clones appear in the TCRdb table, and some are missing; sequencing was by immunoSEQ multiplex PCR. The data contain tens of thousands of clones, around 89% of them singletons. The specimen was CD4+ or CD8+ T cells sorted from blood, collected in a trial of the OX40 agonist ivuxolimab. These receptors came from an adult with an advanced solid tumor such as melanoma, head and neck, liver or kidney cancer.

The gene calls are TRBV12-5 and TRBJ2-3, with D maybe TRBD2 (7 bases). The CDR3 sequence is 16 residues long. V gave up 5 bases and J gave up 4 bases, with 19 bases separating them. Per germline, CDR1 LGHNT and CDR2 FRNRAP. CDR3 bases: TGTGCTAGTGGTACCCTACAGGGAGGGGATTCAGATACGCAGTATTTT. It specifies CASGTLQGGDSDTQYF.

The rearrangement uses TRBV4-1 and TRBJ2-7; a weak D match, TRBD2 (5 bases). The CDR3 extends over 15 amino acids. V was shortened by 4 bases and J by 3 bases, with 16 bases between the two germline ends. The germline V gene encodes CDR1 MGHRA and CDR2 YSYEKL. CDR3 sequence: CASSRSPDSFYEQYF. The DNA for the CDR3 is TGCGCCAGCAGCCGGTCACCGGACTCTTTCTACGAGCAGTACTTC.

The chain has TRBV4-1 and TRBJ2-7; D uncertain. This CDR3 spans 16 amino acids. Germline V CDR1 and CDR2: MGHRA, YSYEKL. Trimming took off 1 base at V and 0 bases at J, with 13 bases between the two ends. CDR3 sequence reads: CASSQVSGVSSYEQYF. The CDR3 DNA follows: TGCGCCAGCAGCCAAGTCTCTGGGGTGAGCTCCTACGAGCAGTACTTC.

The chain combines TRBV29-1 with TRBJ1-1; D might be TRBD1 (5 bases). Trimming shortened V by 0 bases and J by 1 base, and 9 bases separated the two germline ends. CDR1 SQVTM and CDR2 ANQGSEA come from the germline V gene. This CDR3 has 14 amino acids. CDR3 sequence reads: CSVEEGTQNTEAFF. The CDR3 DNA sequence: TGCAGCGTTGAAGAAGGGACTCAGAACACTGAAGCTTTCTTT.

For the CDR3, the DNA is TGTGCCAGCAGTTTGCCCAACTACGAGCAGTACTTC. Its translation: CASSLPNYEQYF. This sequence joins TRBV27 and TRBJ2-7, with D unclear. This CDR3 spans 12 amino acids. V lost 3 bases, J lost 3 bases, and 6 bases lay in between. Germline-derived CDR1 and CDR2 are MNHEY and SMNVEV (reference sequence).

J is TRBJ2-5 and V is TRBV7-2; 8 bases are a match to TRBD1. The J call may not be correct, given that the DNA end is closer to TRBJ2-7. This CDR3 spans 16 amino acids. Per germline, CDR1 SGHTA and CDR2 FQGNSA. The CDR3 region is CASSLAGTGNAYEQYF. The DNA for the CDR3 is TGTGCCAGCAGCTTAGCCGGGACAGGCAATGCCTACGAGCAGTACTTC.

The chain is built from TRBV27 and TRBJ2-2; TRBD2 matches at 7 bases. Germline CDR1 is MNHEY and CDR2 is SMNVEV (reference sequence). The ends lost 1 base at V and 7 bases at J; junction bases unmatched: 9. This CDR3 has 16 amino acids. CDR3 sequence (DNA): TGTGCCAGCAGTTTATTTGCGGGAGTTACAGTCGGGGAGCTGTTTTTT. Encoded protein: CASSLFAGVTVGELFF.

The CDR3 region has the DNA TGTGCCAGCAGCTCCCAGGACCGAGGTTTTGAAAAACTGTTTTTT. As protein: CASSSQDRGFEKLFF. The chain carries TRBV5-5 and TRBJ1-4; D not resolved. Per germline, CDR1 SGHKS and CDR2 YYEKEE (reference sequence). V lost 3 bases and J 7 bases, leaving 16 bases between the germline ends. The CDR3 loop spans 15 amino acids.